The 32 T cell receptor beta chains in this list originate from one sample, sequenced in a study of OX40 agonist ivuxolimab in advanced cancers. Assay used: immunoSEQ multiplex PCR; TCRdb lists only in-frame clones, some missing. In the table there are 60,000 to 100,000 clones, roughly 84% of which are singletons. The input for sequencing was CD4+ or CD8+ T cells sorted from blood, taken in a trial of the OX40 agonist ivuxolimab. The receptors shown here come from an adult with an advanced solid tumor such as melanoma, head and neck, liver or kidney cancer.

Only one count was recorded for this clone. J is TRBJ2-7 and V is TRBV16; 7 bases align to TRBD1. V was pared by 3 bases and J by 4 bases, with 6 bases of the junction left unmatched. Per the germline V gene, CDR1 is KGHSY and CDR2 is FQNENV. This CDR3 has 14 residues. CDR3 DNA sequence: TGTGCCAGCAGCCAGGAGCAGGGGGAATACGAGCAGTACTTC. Amino acids: CASSQEQGEYEQYF.

This sequence joins TRBV18 and TRBJ2-1, with 11 nucleotides matching TRBD2. V was clipped by 2 bases and J by 7 bases; unmatched bases: 10. This CDR3 region has 17 residues. The germline CDR1 and CDR2 sequences are KGHSH and LQKENI. CDR3 sequence: CASSPYAVAGGPNEQFF. The DNA of the CDR3 is TGTGCCAGCTCACCATACGCGGTAGCGGGAGGGCCGAATGAGCAGTTCTTC.

The chain couples TRBV6-1 to TRBJ2-7; D is uncertain. Germline V gene lookup returns CDR1 MNHNS and CDR2 SASEGT. Deletions cut 1 base from V and 4 bases from J, with 14 bases between. The CDR3 contains 15 residues. The CDR3 region is CASSEGDYNPYEQYF. DNA for the CDR3: TGTGCCAGCAGTGAAGGGGATTATAACCCGTACGAGCAGTACTTC.

The chain combines TRBV4-3 with TRBJ2-7; D call uncertain. The CDR3 is 15 amino acids. With 0 bases removed from V and 2 bases from J, the gap between germline ends came to 11 bases. Germline lookup yields CDR1 LGHNA and CDR2 YSLEER. CDR3 sequence reads: CASSQELPRTYEQYF. CDR3 nucleotides: TGCGCCAGCAGCCAAGAACTCCCCCGGACCTACGAGCAGTACTTC.

The V gene is TRBV6-5, the J gene TRBJ2-5; D tentatively fits TRBD1 or TRBD2 (6 bases each). Germline V CDR1 and CDR2: MNHEY, SVGAGI. This CDR3 has 15 amino acids. Trimming pared 2 bases from V and 5 bases from J, leaving 15 bases between. The CDR3 DNA reads TGTGCCAGCAGTTACGGAGGAGGGGGATGGGAGACCCAGTACTTC. Translated, it gives CASSYGGGGWETQYF.

This clone was recorded a few times. The chain has TRBV15 and TRBJ1-4; the D gene is possibly TRBD1 (5 bases). This CDR3 has 16 amino acids. Trimming took 3 bases from V and 1 from J, leaving 12 bases between them. Germline V gives CDR1 LNHNV, CDR2 YYDKDF (reference sequence). The CDR3 DNA reads as TGTGCCACCAGCAGTACAGGACAATTAACTAATGAAAAACTGTTTTTT. Encoded protein: CATSSTGQLTNEKLFF.

This clone has just a few counts. The CDR3 coding sequence is TGTGCCAGCAGTGAAACTGTGCAAGAGACCCAGTACTTC. Protein sequence: CASSETVQETQYF. The gene calls are TRBV2 and TRBJ2-5; D is uncertain. This CDR3 comprises 13 residues. V was shortened by 2 bases and J by 2 bases, with 6 bases between the two germline ends. Germline assignment: CDR1 SNHLY and CDR2 FYNNEI.

The V gene is TRBV5-1, the J gene TRBJ1-4; D gene uncertain. V dropped 4 bases and J dropped 7 bases, with 20 bases sitting between them. Germline CDR1 reads SGHRS; CDR2 reads YFSETQ. The CDR3 is made up of 16 amino acids. In nucleotides, the CDR3 is TGCGCCAGCAGCCTAGCTCCCGGGGTCTCGGGTGAAAAACTGTTTTTT. This codes for CASSLAPGVSGEKLFF.

This clone was observed a single time. The chain couples TRBV18 to TRBJ2-7; weak D call: TRBD1 (5 bases). V lost 4 bases to trimming and J lost 4 bases, with 8 bases between them. The CDR3 covers 12 residues. Germline V gene lookup returns CDR1 KGHSH and CDR2 LQKENI. CDR3 sequence reads: CASSLQEYEQYF. The DNA of the CDR3 is TGTGCCAGCTCACTACAGGAATACGAGCAGTACTTC.

This clone was detected only once. This chain connects TRBV2 to TRBJ1-5; TRBD1 is a possible D gene (5 bases). The CDR3 extends over 14 amino acids. V shed 3 bases and J shed 5 bases, with 11 bases lying between them. The V gene's germline CDR1 is SNHLY and CDR2 FYNNEI. CDR3 coding DNA: TGTGCCAGCAGTGAGCAGGGACTTGATCAGCCCCAGCATTTT. This encodes CASSEQGLDQPQHF.

The V gene is TRBV7-8, the J gene TRBJ2-4; 8 bases agree with TRBD1. The germline gives CDR1 SGHVS, CDR2 FQNEAQ. The CDR3 covers 18 residues. Trimming removed 5 bases from V and 0 bases from J; junction bases left unmatched: 12. The CDR3 DNA is TGTGCCAGCAGCAAGGACAGGGTGTCGTCAGTAGCCAAAAACATTCAGTACTTC. Protein: CASSKDRVSSVAKNIQYF.

The chain links TRBV7-6 to TRBJ2-7, with D unclear. The germline gives CDR1 SGHVS, CDR2 FNYEAQ. Trimming took off 2 bases at V and 7 bases at J, with 3 bases between the two ends. The CDR3 loop spans 10 amino acids. For the CDR3, the DNA is TGTGCCAGCAGCTTAAAAGAGCAGTACTTC. This gives the protein CASSLKEQYF.

V usage is TRBV7-7 and J usage is TRBJ2-2; D is unclear. This CDR3 has 17 residues. CDR1 is SSHAT, CDR2 FNYEAQ, per germline (reference sequence). V was pared by 5 bases and J by 4 bases, with 20 bases between. The chain's CDR3 is CASSPLPTWRGTGELFF. In nucleotides, the CDR3 is TGTGCCAGCAGCCCCCTTCCGACGTGGCGAGGCACCGGGGAGCTGTTTTTT.

The chain joins TRBV5-6 to TRBJ2-3, with 7 bases that match TRBD1. CDR3 length equals 14 residues. Trimming at V came to 4 bases and at J to 1 base, leaving 3 bases not matched to a gene. CDR1 and CDR2 (germline): SGHDT, YYEEEE. The CDR3 bases are TGTGCCAGCAGCCACGGACAGGGCACAGATACGCAGTATTTT. Amino acids: CASSHGQGTDTQYF.

This chain connects TRBV7-9 to TRBJ2-1; 12 nucleotides align to TRBD2. CDR1 is SEHNR and CDR2 is FQNEAQ in the germline V gene (reference sequence). V was pared by 5 bases and J by 7 bases, with 15 bases of the junction left unmatched. This CDR3 has 18 residues. In nucleotides, the CDR3 is TGTGCCAGCAGCGTAATACCTAGCGGGAGGGCCTATGGGAATGAGCAGTTCTTC. Its translation is CASSVIPSGRAYGNEQFF.

This clone was observed a few times. The chain links TRBV10-3 to TRBJ1-1, with D maybe TRBD1 (5 bases). The length of the CDR3 is 14 residues. V was trimmed by 2 bases and J by 1 base, leaving 8 bases between them. In germline, CDR1 is ENHRY, CDR2 SYGVKD. The CDR3 nucleotides are TGTGCCATCAGTGAGGGGGCAGCGAACACTGAAGCTTTCTTT. This translates into CAISEGAANTEAFF.

The chain recombines TRBV9 with TRBJ2-3; D perhaps matches TRBD2 (6 bases). Germline V lookup: CDR1 SGDLS, CDR2 YYNGEE. This CDR3 is 19 amino acids long. The V end lost 2 bases, the J end lost 0 bases, and 22 bases lay between the germline ends. CDR3 bases: TGTGCCAGCAGCGTGTCCCTACGGGACTCTTCAACTAGCACAGATACGCAGTATTTT. Residues: CASSVSLRDSSTSTDTQYF.

The chain joins TRBV11-3 to TRBJ2-1, with 12 bases matching TRBD2. CDR1 SGHNT and CDR2 YENEEA come from the germline V gene. Trimming removed 4 bases from V and 4 bases from J; junction bases left unmatched: 2. There are 15 residues in the CDR3. The CDR3, as DNA: TGTGCCAGCAGCTGGGGGACTAGCGGGTACAATGAGCAGTTCTTC. Translated: CASSWGTSGYNEQFF. Combining the CDR3 with reference TRBV11-3 and TRBJ2-1 gives the whole variable domain EAGVVQSPRYKIIEKKQPVAFWCNPISGHNTLYWYLQNLGQGPELLIRYENEEAVDDSQLPKDRFSAERLKGVDSTLKIQPAELGDSAVYLCASSWGTSGYNEQFFGPGTRLTVL.

The chain has TRBV2 and TRBJ1-5; perhaps TRBD1 as D (5 bases). Trimming removed 6 bases from V and 5 bases from J, with 11 bases in between. CDR3 size: 13 residues. Germline V gene data show CDR1 as SNHLY and CDR2 as FYNNEI. CDR3 sequence: CASSSGFYQPQHF. Written as DNA, the CDR3 is TGTGCCAGCAGCTCAGGGTTTTATCAGCCCCAGCATTTT. Filled out from reference TRBV2 and TRBJ1-5, the complete variable domain reads EPEVTQTPSHQVTQMGQEVILRCVPISNHLYFYWYRQILGQKVEFLVSFYNNEISEKSEIFDDQFSVERPDGSNFTLKIRSTKLEDSAMYFCASSSGFYQPQHFGDGTRLSIL.

The chain has TRBV6-5 and TRBJ2-7; D is undetermined. The CDR3 extends over 13 amino acids. The V gene's germline CDR1 is MNHEY and CDR2 SVGAGI. V was shortened by 6 bases and J by 6 bases, with 15 bases between the two germline ends. CDR3 protein: CASSPGRMLEQYF. In DNA form, the CDR3 reads TGTGCCAGCAGCCCCGGGCGAATGCTCGAGCAGTACTTC.

The V call is TRBV6-1, the J call TRBJ1-2, with D maybe TRBD1 (5 bases). The V gene lost 5 bases and the J gene lost 6 bases, with 13 bases spanning the gap. Germline V gene data show CDR1 as MNHNS and CDR2 as SASEGT. The CDR3 sequence is 13 residues long. The CDR3 loop is CASSHQGGDGYTF. In nucleotides, the CDR3 is TGTGCCAGCAGTCATCAGGGAGGGGATGGCTACACCTTC.

The V call is TRBV12-2, the J call TRBJ1-5. TRBV12-2 is classified as a pseudogene. The CDR3 has 16 amino acids. CDR3 in amino acids: CASRFTLTGTNQPQHF. The CDR3 nucleotides read TGTGCAAGTCGCTTCACGCTAACGGGTACCAATCAGCCCCAGCATTTT.

The rearrangement joins TRBV5-4 to TRBJ2-6; D is ambiguous. V lost 4 bases, J lost 0 bases, and 17 bases lay in between. Germline V gene sequence: CDR1 SGHNT, CDR2 YYREEE (reference sequence). The CDR3 is made up of 18 amino acids. Here the CDR3 DNA reads TGTGCCAGCAGCCTTTCCCCGATTCGTAGCTCTGGGGCCAACGTCCTGACTTTC. Translation gives CASSLSPIRSSGANVLTF.

This chain links TRBV4-3 with TRBJ2-1, with a tentative D call TRBD2 (5 bases). V lost 0 bases to trimming and J lost 7 bases, with 10 bases between them. Germline lookup yields CDR1 LGHNA and CDR2 YSLEER. The CDR3 loop spans 14 amino acids. This chain's CDR3 is CASSQDGRGNEQFF. CDR3 DNA: TGCGCCAGCAGCCAAGATGGCCGAGGGAATGAGCAGTTCTTC.

V is TRBV28 and J is TRBJ2-7; perhaps TRBD1 as D (6 bases). This CDR3 region has 13 residues. Germline V CDR1 and CDR2: MDHEN, SYDVKM. V was pared by 6 bases and J by 1 base, with 10 bases between. The CDR3 coding sequence is TGTGCCAGCAGACCCGGACAGTCCTACGAGCAGTACTTC. Translation gives CASRPGQSYEQYF.

This clone occurred a few times. This CDR3 reads CASSAQTGPDTQYF. The DNA for the CDR3 is TGTGCCAGTAGTGCTCAAACAGGGCCAGATACGCAGTATTTT. The chain links TRBV19 to TRBJ2-3, with a weak D call TRBD1 (6 bases). The V gene lost 5 bases and the J gene lost 4 bases, with 13 bases spanning the gap. This CDR3 comprises 14 residues. Germline-derived CDR1 and CDR2 are LNHDA and SQIVND (reference sequence).

The chain recombines TRBV27 with TRBJ1-1; TRBD1 matches at 7 bases. This CDR3 comprises 13 residues. V shed 2 bases and J 5 bases; nucleotides not matched to a gene: 2. Germline V gives CDR1 MNHEY, CDR2 SMNVEV (reference sequence). The CDR3 protein is CASSLKGATEAFF. CDR3 DNA sequence: TGTGCCAGCAGTTTAAAGGGGGCTACTGAAGCTTTCTTT.

The rearrangement uses TRBV28 and TRBJ2-7; 11 nucleotides align to TRBD2. Germline-derived CDR1 and CDR2 are MDHEN and SYDVKM. Trimming at V came to 5 bases and at J to 2 bases, leaving 5 bases not matched to a gene. The CDR3 is 15 amino acids. The CDR3 loop is CASSQLAGATYEQYF. In DNA form, the CDR3 reads TGTGCCAGCAGTCAACTAGCGGGGGCGACCTACGAGCAGTACTTC.

J is TRBJ1-1 and V is TRBV11-2; TRBD1 might be the D (6 bases). The CDR3 consists of 17 residues. Trimming pared 5 bases from V and 4 bases from J, leaving 23 bases between. Germline V lookup: CDR1 SGHAT, CDR2 FQNNGV. CDR3 bases: TGTGCCAGCAGCCAGGACGGGACAACTCTGTTGGGCACTGAAGCTTTCTTT. Translated, it gives CASSQDGTTLLGTEAFF.

The gene calls are TRBV5-1 and TRBJ1-3; perhaps TRBD1 as D (6 bases). This CDR3 comprises 14 residues. Between the trimmed V and J ends, which lost 4 bases and 4 bases, there was a span of 12 bases. CDR1 SGHRS and CDR2 YFSETQ come from the germline V gene. The CDR3 DNA follows: TGCGCCAGCAGCCCACAGGGTCAGGGAAACACCATATATTTT. Translated: CASSPQGQGNTIYF.

The gene calls are TRBV28 and TRBJ2-3; possible D gene TRBD2, 6 bases. Deletions cut 5 bases from V and 4 bases from J, with 19 bases between. The germline CDR1 and CDR2 sequences are MDHEN and SYDVKM. The CDR3 has 16 residues. CDR3 DNA: TGTGCCAGCAGTCAACCCCGGGACTCCCGCCCAGATACGCAGTATTTT. Amino acid sequence: CASSQPRDSRPDTQYF.

The CDR3: CASSPGQSWYEQYF. The DNA for the CDR3 is TGTGCCAGCAGCCCCGGACAGAGTTGGTACGAGCAGTACTTC. The chain carries TRBV7-2 and TRBJ2-7; maybe TRBD1 (6 bases). V was cut by 5 bases and J by 4 bases, with 15 bases left in between. CDR1 and CDR2 from the germline V gene are SGHTA and FQGNSA. This CDR3 is 14 amino acids long.